Shown below are 10 T cell receptor beta chains from a single sample sequenced in a study of OX40 agonist ivuxolimab in advanced cancers. Clones were read by immunoSEQ multiplex PCR, and TCRdb kept only the in-frame ones, dropping some. The repertoire includes tens of thousands of clones, about 85% of them detected once, and 5.1% sits in the top ten. Sequences were derived from CD4+ or CD8+ T cells sorted from blood, sampled in a trial of the OX40 agonist ivuxolimab. The receptors stem from an adult with an advanced solid tumor such as melanoma, head and neck, liver or kidney cancer.

The chain employs TRBV5-1 and TRBJ1-3, with a possible D match to TRBD1 (5 bases). The V gene's germline CDR1 is SGHRS and CDR2 YFSETQ. V was shortened by 0 bases and J by 4 bases, with 8 bases between the two germline ends. CDR3 size: 14 residues. CDR3 loop: CASSLEGTGNTIYF. CDR3 sequence (DNA): TGCGCCAGCAGCTTGGAGGGGACCGGAAACACCATATATTTT.

This clone was counted between two and nine times. This sequence joins TRBV5-6 and TRBJ1-2; tentatively, D is TRBD1 (5 bases). Trimming removed 3 bases from V and 4 bases from J, with 13 bases in between. Germline loops: CDR1 SGHDT, CDR2 YYEEEE. This CDR3 region has 14 residues. CDR3 protein: CASSWGTVLYGYTF. CDR3 DNA sequence: TGTGCCAGCAGCTGGGGGACGGTACTCTATGGCTACACCTTC.

This chain connects TRBV7-9 to TRBJ1-1; D perhaps matches TRBD1 (6 bases). Germline-derived CDR1 and CDR2 are SEHNR and FQNEAQ (reference sequence). Trimming took off 1 base at V and 4 bases at J, with 10 bases between the two ends. This CDR3 has 14 residues. The CDR3 here is CASSLGQGSTEAFF. The CDR3 DNA reads TGTGCCAGCAGCTTAGGGCAGGGGAGCACTGAAGCTTTCTTT.

J is TRBJ1-1 and V is TRBV27, with D possibly TRBD1 on 5 matching bases. CDR1 is MNHEY and CDR2 is SMNVEV in the germline V gene (reference sequence). Trimming shortened V by 7 bases and J by 3 bases, and 18 bases separated the two germline ends. CDR3 length: 15 amino acids. The CDR3: CASTPGRLGDTEAFF. The CDR3 region has the DNA TGTGCCAGCACCCCGGGAAGGCTGGGGGACACTGAAGCTTTCTTT.

This clone has a single count. V usage is TRBV19 and J usage is TRBJ2-7, with 10 bases matching TRBD2. Germline CDR1 reads LNHDA; CDR2 reads SQIVND (reference sequence). The CDR3 runs 14 residues. The V segment lost 5 bases and the J segment 3 bases; nucleotides outside the gene matches: 4. Here the CDR3 DNA reads TGTGCCAGTAGTGTAGCGGGGGGATACTACGAGCAGTACTTC. It translates to CASSVAGGYYEQYF.

The chain combines TRBV28 with TRBJ1-1; D remains ambiguous. Germline values: CDR1 MDHEN, CDR2 SYDVKM. V shed 3 bases and J shed 1 base, with 12 bases lying between them. This CDR3 spans 15 amino acids. CDR3 DNA sequence: TGTGCCAGCAGTTTTCCTCTTCTCACGAACACTGAAGCTTTCTTT. Its protein product is CASSFPLLTNTEAFF.

The V gene is TRBV5-1, the J gene TRBJ2-3, with a possible D match to TRBD2 (7 bases). The CDR3 covers 17 residues. The germline V gene has CDR1 SGHRS and CDR2 YFSETQ. The V and J ends lost 3 bases and 5 bases respectively, with 22 bases between them. CDR3 sequence (DNA): TGCGCCAGCAGCTCTCCGGGGAGCGGGAAGGGGGTAGATACGCAGTATTTT. Translating it yields CASSSPGSGKGVDTQYF.

This clone was picked up one time. The genes are TRBV10-1 and TRBJ1-2; 10 nucleotides line up with TRBD1. The CDR3 length is 14 residues. Germline V gene sequence: CDR1 WNHNN, CDR2 SYGVQD (reference sequence). After removal of 10 bases from V and 6 bases from J, the junction contained 11 bases not matched to a gene. Here the CDR3 reads CANYRTGGIHGYTF. The CDR3 DNA reads as TGCGCCAACTACCGGACAGGGGGGATCCATGGCTACACCTTC.

The V gene is TRBV9, the J gene TRBJ1-3; 7 bases agree with TRBD1. Germline lookup yields CDR1 SGDLS and CDR2 YYNGEE. The CDR3 totals 17 residues. V lost 4 bases to trimming and J lost 3 bases; unmatched junction nucleotides: 13. The CDR3 loop reads CASSTRSNPGGGNTIYF. The CDR3 DNA follows: TGTGCCAGCAGCACCCGCTCCAATCCAGGGGGTGGAAACACCATATATTTT.

CDR3 coding DNA: TGTGCCTCAGCGGCCTCGACGAACACCGGGGAGCTGTTTTTT. Its translation: CASAASTNTGELFF. The J gene is TRBJ2-2, the V gene TRBV10-3; weak D call: TRBD2 (5 bases). The germline V gene encodes CDR1 ENHRY and CDR2 SYGVKD. Trimming removed 11 bases at V and 0 bases at J, with 13 bases between. The CDR3 sequence is 14 residues long.